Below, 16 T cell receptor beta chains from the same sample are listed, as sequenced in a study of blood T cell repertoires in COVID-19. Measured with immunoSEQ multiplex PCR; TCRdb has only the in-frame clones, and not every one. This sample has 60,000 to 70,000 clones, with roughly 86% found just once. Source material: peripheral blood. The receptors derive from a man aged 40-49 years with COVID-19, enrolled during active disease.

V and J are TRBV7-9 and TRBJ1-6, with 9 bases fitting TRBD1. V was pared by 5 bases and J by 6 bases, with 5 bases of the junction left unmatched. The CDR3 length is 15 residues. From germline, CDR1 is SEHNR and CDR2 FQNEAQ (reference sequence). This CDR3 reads CASSLGDRANSPLHF. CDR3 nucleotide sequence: TGTGCCAGCAGCCTGGGGGACAGGGCTAATTCACCCCTCCACTTT.

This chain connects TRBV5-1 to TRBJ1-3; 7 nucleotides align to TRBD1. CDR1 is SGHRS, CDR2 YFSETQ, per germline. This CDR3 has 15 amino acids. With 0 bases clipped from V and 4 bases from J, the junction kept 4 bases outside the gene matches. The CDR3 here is CASSLERGLGNTIYF. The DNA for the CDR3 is TGCGCCAGCAGCTTGGAAAGGGGGCTAGGAAACACCATATATTTT.

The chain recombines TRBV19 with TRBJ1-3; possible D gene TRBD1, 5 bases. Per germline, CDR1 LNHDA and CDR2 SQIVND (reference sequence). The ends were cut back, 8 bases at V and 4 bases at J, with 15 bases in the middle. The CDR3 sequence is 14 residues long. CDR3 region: CASATVTFGNTIYF. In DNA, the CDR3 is TGTGCCAGTGCGACAGTAACTTTCGGAAACACCATATATTTT.

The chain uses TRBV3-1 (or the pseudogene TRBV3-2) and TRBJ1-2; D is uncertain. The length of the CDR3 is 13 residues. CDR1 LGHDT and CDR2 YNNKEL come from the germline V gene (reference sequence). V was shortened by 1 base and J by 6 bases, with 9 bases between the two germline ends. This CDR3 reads CASSQVLRHGYTF. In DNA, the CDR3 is TGTGCCAGCAGCCAAGTGTTGAGGCATGGCTACACCTTC.

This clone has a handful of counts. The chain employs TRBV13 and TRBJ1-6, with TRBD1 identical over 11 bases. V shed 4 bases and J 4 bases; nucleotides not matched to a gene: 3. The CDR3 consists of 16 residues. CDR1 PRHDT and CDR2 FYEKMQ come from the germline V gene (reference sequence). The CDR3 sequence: CASSSDRGLYNSPLHF. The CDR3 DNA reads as TGTGCCAGCAGCTCGGACAGGGGGCTTTATAATTCACCCCTCCACTTT.

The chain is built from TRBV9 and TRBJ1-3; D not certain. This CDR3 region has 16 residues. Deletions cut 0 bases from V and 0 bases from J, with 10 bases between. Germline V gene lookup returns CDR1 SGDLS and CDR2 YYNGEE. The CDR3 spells CASSVGGVSSGNTIYF. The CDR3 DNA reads TGTGCCAGCAGCGTAGGCGGGGTAAGCTCTGGAAACACCATATATTTT.

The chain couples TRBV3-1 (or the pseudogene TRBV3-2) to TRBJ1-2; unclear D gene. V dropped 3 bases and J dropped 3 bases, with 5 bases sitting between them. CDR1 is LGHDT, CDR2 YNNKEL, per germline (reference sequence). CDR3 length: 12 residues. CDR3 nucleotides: TGTGCCAGCAGCCATTCTGACTATGGCTACACCTTC. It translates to CASSHSDYGYTF.

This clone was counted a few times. The CDR3 DNA sequence: TGTGCCAGCAGTGAAATGGGGCTTCGGAATCAGCCCCAGCATTTT. Encoded protein: CASSEMGLRNQPQHF. The chain couples TRBV6-1 to TRBJ1-5; D may be TRBD1 (5 bases). The germline V gene has CDR1 MNHNS and CDR2 SASEGT. Trimming removed 2 bases from V and 4 bases from J, with 12 bases in between. There are 15 residues in the CDR3.

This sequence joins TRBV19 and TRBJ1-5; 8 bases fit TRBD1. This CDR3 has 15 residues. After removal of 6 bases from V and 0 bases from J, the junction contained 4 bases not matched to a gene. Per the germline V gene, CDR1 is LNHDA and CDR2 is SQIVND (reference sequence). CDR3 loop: CASRPTGGSNQPQHF. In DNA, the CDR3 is TGTGCCAGTAGGCCTACAGGGGGTAGCAATCAGCCCCAGCATTTT. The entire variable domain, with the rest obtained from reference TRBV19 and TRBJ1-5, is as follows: DGGITQSPKYLFRKEGQNVTLSCEQNLNHDAMYWYRQDPGQGLRLIYYSQIVNDFQKGDIAEGYSVSREKKESFPLTVTSAQKNPTAFYLCASRPTGGSNQPQHFGDGTRLSIL.

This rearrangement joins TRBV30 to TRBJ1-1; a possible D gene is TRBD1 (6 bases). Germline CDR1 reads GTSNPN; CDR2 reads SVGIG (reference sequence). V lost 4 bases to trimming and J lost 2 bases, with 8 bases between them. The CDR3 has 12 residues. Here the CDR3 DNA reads TGTGCCTGGATACAGGGTAACACTGAAGCTTTCTTT. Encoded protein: CAWIQGNTEAFF.

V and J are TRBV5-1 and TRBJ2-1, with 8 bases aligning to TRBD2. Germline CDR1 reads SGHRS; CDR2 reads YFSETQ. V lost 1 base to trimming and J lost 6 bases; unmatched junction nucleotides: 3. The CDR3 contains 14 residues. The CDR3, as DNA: TGCGCCAGCAGCTTGAGGGGACTAGTCAATGAGCAGTTCTTC. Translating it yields CASSLRGLVNEQFF.

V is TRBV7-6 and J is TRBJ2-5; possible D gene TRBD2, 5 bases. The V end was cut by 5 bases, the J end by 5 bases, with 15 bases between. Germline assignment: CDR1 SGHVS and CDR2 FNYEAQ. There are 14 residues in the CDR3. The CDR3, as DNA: TGTGCCAGCAGCCCCACACACGGCGGGGAGACCCAGTACTTC. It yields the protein CASSPTHGGETQYF.

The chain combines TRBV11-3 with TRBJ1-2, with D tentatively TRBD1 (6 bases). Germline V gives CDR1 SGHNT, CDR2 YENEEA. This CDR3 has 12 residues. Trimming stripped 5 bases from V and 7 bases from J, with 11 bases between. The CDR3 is CASSQQGTGYTF. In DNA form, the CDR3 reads TGTGCCAGCAGCCAACAGGGAACTGGCTACACCTTC.

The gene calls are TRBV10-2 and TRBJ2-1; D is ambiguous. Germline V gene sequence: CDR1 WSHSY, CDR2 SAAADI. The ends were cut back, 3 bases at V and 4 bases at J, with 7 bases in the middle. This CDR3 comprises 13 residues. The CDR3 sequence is CASSDGSYNEQFF. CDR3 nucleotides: TGCGCCAGCAGTGATGGCAGTTACAATGAGCAGTTCTTC.

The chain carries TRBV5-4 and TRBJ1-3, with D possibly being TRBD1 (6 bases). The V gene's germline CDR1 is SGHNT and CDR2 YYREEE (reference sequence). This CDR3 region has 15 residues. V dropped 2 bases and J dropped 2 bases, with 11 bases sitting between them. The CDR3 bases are TGTGCCAGCAGCTTCTTTGCAGGGGCTGGAAACACCATATATTTT. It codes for CASSFFAGAGNTIYF. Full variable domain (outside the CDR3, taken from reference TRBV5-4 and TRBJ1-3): ETGVTQSPTHLIKTRGQQVTLRCSSQSGHNTVSWYQQALGQGPQFIFQYYREEENGRGNFPPRFSGLQFPNYSSELNVNALELDDSALYLCASSFFAGAGNTIYFGEGSWLTVV.

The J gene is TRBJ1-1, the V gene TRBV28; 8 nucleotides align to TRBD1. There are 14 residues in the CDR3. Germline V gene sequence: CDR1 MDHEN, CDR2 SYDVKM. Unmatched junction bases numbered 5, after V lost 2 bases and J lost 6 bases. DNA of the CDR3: TGTGCCAGCAGTTTACCGACAGGGGTGGCTGAAGCTTTCTTT. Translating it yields CASSLPTGVAEAFF.